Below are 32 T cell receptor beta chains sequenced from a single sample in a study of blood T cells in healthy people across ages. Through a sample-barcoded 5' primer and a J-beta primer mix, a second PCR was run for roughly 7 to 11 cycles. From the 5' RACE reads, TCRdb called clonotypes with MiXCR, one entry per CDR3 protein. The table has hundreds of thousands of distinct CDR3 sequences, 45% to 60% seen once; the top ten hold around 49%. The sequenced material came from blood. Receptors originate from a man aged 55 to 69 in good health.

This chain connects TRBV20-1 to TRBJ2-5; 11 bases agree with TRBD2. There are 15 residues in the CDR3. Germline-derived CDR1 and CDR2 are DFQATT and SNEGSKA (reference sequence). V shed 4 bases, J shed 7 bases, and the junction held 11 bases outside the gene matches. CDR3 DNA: TGCAGTGCTAACCCCTTTAGCGGGGGGGCGGCGACCCAGTACTTC. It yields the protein CSANPFSGGAATQYF.

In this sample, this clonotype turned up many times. In DNA, the CDR3 is TGTGCCAGCAGCCAATTTGAAGAGACCCAGTACTTC. This gives the protein CASSQFEETQYF. V usage is TRBV3-1 and J usage is TRBJ2-5; D is undetermined. Germline-derived CDR1 and CDR2 are LGHDT and YNNKEL (reference sequence). V shed 2 bases and J shed 3 bases, with 4 bases lying between them. The CDR3 consists of 12 residues.

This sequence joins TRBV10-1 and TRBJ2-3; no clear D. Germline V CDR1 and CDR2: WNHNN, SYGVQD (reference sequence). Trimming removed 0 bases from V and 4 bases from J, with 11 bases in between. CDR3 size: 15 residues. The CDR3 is CASSESGRFSDTQYF. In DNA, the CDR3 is TGCGCCAGCAGTGAGTCGGGCAGATTTTCAGATACGCAGTATTTT.

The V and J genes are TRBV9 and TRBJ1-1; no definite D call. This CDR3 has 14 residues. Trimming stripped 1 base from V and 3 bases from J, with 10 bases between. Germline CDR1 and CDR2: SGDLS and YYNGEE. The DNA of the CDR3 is TGTGCCAGCAGCGTATCTGTATCGGACACTGAAGCTTTCTTT. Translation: CASSVSVSDTEAFF.

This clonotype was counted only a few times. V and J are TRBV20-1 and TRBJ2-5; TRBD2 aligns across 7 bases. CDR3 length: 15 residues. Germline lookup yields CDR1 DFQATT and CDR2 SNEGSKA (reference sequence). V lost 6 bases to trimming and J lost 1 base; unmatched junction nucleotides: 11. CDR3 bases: TGCAGTGCCGCCGGGGGGATAGGGAGCCAAGAGACCCAGTACTTC. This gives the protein CSAAGGIGSQETQYF.

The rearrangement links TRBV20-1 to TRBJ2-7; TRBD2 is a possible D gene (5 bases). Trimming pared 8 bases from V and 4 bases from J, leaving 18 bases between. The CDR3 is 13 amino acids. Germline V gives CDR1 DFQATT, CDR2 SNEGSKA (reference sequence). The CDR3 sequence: CSLSGGPPYEQYF. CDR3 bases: TGCAGTCTCAGCGGAGGCCCTCCATACGAGCAGTACTTC.

The CDR3 DNA reads TGCAGCGTCAACCACGGACTAGCGGGGGCAGGGGAGCAGTACTTC. As protein: CSVNHGLAGAGEQYF. This rearrangement joins TRBV29-1 to TRBJ2-7; 13 bases are shared with TRBD2. CDR1 is SQVTM and CDR2 is ANQGSEA in the germline V gene. This CDR3 comprises 15 residues. Losses at the gene ends were 6 bases for V and 7 bases for J; bases not matched to a gene: 12.

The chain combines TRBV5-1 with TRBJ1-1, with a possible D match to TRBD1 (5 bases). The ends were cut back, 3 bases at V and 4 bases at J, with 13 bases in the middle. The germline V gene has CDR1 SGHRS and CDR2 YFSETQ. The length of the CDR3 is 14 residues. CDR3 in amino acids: CASSSRDGGTEAFF. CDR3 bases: TGCGCCAGCAGCTCTAGGGACGGGGGCACTGAAGCTTTCTTT. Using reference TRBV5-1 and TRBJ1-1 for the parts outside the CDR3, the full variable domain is KAGVTQTPRYLIKTRGQQVTLSCSPISGHRSVSWYQQTPGQGLQFLFEYFSETQRNKGNFPGRFSGRQFSNSRSEMNVSTLELGDSALYLCASSSRDGGTEAFFGQGTRLTVV.

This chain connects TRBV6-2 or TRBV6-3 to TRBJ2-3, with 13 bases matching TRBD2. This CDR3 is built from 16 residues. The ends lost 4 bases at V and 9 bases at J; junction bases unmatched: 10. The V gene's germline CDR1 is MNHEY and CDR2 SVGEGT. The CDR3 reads CASSFSTSGRADTQYF. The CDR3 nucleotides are TGTGCCAGCAGTTTCTCTACTAGCGGGAGGGCCGACACGCAGTATTTT.

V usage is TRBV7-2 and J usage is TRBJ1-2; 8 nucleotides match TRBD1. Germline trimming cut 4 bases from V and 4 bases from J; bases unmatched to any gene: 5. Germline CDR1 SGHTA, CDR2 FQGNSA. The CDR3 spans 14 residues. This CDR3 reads CASSSRGRFYGYTF. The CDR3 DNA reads TGTGCCAGCAGCTCCAGGGGGCGTTTCTATGGCTACACCTTC. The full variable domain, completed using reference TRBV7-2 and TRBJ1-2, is GAGVSQSPSNKVTEKGKDVELRCDPISGHTALYWYRQSLGQGLEFLIYFQGNSAPDKSGLPSDRFSAERTGGSVSTLTIQRTQQEDSAVYLCASSSRGRFYGYTFGSGTRLTVV.

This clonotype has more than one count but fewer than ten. CDR3: CASSSTAGAVYEQYF. For the CDR3, the DNA is TGCGCCAGCAGTTCCACAGCAGGGGCGGTATACGAGCAGTACTTC. This rearrangement joins TRBV5-1 to TRBJ2-7; the D gene is possibly TRBD1 (6 bases). From germline, CDR1 is SGHRS and CDR2 YFSETQ. V was trimmed by 5 bases and J by 4 bases, leaving 19 bases between them. The CDR3 sequence is 15 residues long.

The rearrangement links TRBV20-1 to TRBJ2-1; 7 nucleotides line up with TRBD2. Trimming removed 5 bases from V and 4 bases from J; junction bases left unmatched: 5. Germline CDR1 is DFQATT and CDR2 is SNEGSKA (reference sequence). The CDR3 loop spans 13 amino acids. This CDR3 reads CSAWLAVYNEQFF. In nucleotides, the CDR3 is TGCAGTGCTTGGCTAGCGGTTTACAATGAGCAGTTCTTC.

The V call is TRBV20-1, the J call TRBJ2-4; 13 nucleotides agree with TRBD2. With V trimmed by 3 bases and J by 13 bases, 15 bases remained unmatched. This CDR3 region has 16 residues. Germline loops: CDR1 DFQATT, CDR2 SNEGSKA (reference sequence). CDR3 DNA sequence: TGCAGTGCTAGCTACACGGGACTAGCGGGATACAATGAGCAGTACTTC. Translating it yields CSASYTGLAGYNEQYF.

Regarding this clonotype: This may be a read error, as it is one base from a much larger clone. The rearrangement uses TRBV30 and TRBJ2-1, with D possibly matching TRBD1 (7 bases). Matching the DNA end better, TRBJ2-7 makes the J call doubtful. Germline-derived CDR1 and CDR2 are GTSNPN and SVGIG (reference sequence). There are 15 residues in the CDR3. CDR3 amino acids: CAWSVQGGSYNEQYF. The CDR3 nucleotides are TGTGCCTGGAGTGTCCAGGGGGGTTCCTACAATGAGCAGTACTTC.

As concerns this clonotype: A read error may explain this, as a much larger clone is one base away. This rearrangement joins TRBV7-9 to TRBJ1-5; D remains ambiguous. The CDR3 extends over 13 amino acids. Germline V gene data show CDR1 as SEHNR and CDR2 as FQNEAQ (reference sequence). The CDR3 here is CASSVARGQPQHF. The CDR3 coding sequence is TGTGCCAGCAGCGTAGCGCGGGGTCAGCCCCAGCATTTT.

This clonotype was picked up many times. The CDR3 spells CSASSGATQETQYF. The CDR3 DNA reads as TGCAGTGCTAGTAGCGGGGCAACACAAGAGACCCAGTACTTC. The chain employs TRBV20-1 and TRBJ2-5; TRBD2 agrees at 8 bases. V lost 3 bases, J lost 2 bases, and 5 bases stayed unmatched. The germline V gene encodes CDR1 DFQATT and CDR2 SNEGSKA (reference sequence). This CDR3 has 14 amino acids.

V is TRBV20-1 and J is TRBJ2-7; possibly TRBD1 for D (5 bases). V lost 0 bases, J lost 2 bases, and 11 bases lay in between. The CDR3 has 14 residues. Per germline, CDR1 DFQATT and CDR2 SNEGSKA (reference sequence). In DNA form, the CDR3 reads TGCAGTGCTAGAGACCAGCAGGACACCTACGAGCAGTACTTC. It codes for CSARDQQDTYEQYF.

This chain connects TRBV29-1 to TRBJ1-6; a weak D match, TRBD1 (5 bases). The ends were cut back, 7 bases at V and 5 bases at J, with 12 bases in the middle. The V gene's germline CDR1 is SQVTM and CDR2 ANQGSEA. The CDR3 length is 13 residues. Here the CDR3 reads CSATTDDNSPLHF. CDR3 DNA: TGCAGCGCCACGACAGATGATAATTCACCCCTCCACTTT.

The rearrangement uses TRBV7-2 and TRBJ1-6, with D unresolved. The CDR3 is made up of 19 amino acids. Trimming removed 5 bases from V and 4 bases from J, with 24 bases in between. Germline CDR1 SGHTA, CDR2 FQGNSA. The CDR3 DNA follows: TGTGCCAGCAGCCCAGGCTCGGACCACGGGAGGGCGTATAATTCACCCCTCCACTTT. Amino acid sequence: CASSPGSDHGRAYNSPLHF.

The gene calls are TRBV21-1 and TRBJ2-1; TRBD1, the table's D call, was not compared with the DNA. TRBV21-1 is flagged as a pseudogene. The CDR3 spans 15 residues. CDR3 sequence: CASTSRGRVHNEQFF. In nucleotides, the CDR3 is TGTGCCAGCACCTCCCGGGGGAGGGTGCACAATGAGCAGTTCTTC.

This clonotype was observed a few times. The CDR3 is CASSQRPVSYNEQFF. The DNA for the CDR3 is TGCGCCAGCAGCCAACGGCCGGTCTCCTACAATGAGCAGTTCTTC. V is TRBV4-3 and J is TRBJ2-1, with D unclear. The CDR3 loop spans 15 amino acids. Germline V lookup: CDR1 LGHNA, CDR2 YSLEER. V lost 2 bases to trimming and J lost 0 bases, with 8 bases between them.

The CDR3 here is CSVEGEQETQYF. As DNA, the CDR3 is TGCAGCGTTGAGGGGGAGCAAGAGACCCAGTACTTC. V usage is TRBV29-1 and J usage is TRBJ2-5; perhaps D is TRBD1 or TRBD2 (5 bases each). The V end was cut by 3 bases, the J end by 2 bases, with 7 bases between. CDR1 is SQVTM and CDR2 is ANQGSEA in the germline V gene. The CDR3 extends over 12 amino acids.

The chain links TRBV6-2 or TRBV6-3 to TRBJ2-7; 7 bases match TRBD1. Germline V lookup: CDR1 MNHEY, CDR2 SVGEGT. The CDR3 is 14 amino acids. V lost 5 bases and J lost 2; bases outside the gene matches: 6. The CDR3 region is CASSTPTGTYEQYF. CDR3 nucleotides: TGTGCCAGCAGTACCCCGACAGGGACCTACGAGCAGTACTTC.

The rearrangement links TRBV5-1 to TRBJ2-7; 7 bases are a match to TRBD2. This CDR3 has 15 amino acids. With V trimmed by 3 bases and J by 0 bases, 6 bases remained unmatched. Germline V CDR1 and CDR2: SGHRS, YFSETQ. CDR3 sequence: CASSSGGGSSYEQYF. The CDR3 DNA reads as TGCGCCAGCAGCTCAGGCGGGGGTTCCTCCTACGAGCAGTACTTC.

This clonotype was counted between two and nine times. The CDR3 here is CASSFGDAGRLYYGYTF. CDR3 DNA sequence: TGTGCCAGCAGTTTTGGGGACGCAGGTCGGTTGTACTATGGCTACACCTTC. This rearrangement joins TRBV28 to TRBJ1-2, with D possibly TRBD1 on 5 matching bases. The CDR3 has 17 residues. The germline gives CDR1 MDHEN, CDR2 SYDVKM. The V and J ends lost 3 bases and 3 bases respectively, with 20 bases between them.

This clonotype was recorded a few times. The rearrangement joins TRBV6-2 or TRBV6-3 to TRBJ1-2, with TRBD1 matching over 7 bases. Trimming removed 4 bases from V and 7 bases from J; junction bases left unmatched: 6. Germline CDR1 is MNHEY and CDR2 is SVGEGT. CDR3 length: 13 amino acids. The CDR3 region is CASSLRQGGGYTF. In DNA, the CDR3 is TGTGCCAGCAGTTTACGACAGGGTGGTGGCTACACCTTC.

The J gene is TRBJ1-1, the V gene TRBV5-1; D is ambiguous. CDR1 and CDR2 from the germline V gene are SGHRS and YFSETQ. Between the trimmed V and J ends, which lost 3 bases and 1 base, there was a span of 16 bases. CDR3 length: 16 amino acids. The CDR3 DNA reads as TGCGCCAGCAGCTCTGGCCCGCAGATTACGAACACTGAAGCTTTCTTT. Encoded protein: CASSSGPQITNTEAFF.

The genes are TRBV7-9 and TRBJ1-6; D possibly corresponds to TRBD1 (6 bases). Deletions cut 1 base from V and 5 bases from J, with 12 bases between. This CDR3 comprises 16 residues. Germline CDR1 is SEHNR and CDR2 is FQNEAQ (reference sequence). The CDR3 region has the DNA TGTGCCAGCAGCTTAGAAAGGACAGACAATAATTCACCCCTCCACTTT. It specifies CASSLERTDNNSPLHF.

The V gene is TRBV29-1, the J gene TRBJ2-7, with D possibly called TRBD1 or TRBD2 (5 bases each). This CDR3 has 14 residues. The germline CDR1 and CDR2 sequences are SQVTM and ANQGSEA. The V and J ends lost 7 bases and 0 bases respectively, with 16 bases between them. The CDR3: CSATGSGFSYEQYF. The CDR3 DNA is TGCAGCGCAACGGGGTCAGGGTTCTCCTACGAGCAGTACTTC.

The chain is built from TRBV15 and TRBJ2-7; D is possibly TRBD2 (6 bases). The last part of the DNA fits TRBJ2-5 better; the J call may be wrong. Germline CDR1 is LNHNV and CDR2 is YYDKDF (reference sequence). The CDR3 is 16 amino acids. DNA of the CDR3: TGTGCCACCAGCAGAGTGTCAAGCGGGTTGCGGGAGACCCAGTACTTC. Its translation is CATSRVSSGLRETQYF.

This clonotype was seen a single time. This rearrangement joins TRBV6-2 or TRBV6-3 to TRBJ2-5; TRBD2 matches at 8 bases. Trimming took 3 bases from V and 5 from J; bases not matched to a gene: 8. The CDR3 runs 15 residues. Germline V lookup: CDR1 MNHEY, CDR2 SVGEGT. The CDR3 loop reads CASSYGGVAGETQYF. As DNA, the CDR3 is TGTGCCAGCAGTTATGGGGGGGTAGCGGGGGAGACCCAGTACTTC.

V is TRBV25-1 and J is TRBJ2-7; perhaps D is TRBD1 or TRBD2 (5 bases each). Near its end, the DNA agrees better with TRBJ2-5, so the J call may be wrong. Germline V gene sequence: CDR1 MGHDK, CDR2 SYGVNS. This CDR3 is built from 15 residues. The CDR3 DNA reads TGTGCCAGCAGTGAATCCCGGGGCCCGGGAGAGACCCAGTACTTC. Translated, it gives CASSESRGPGETQYF.